This entry lists 15 T cell receptor beta chains sequenced from one sample in a study of T cell responses to AZD1222 COVID-19 vaccine. Clones were read by immunoSEQ multiplex PCR, and TCRdb kept only the in-frame ones, dropping some. The table records fewer than 150,000 clones, 85% to 95% of them present only once. The sequences come from peripheral blood, collected on day 0 of AZD1222 vaccination. The receptors originated from an adult in good health.

The chain joins TRBV2 to TRBJ1-2; D is uncertain. Per germline, CDR1 SNHLY and CDR2 FYNNEI. V lost 1 base, J lost 2 bases, and 2 bases lay in between. The CDR3 covers 12 residues. CDR3 protein: CASSEENYGYTF. CDR3 nucleotides: TGTGCCAGCAGTGAAGAAAACTATGGCTACACCTTC.

The genes are TRBV4-2 and TRBJ1-1, with 7 nucleotides matching TRBD1. J lost 1 base, V lost 4 bases, and 6 bases had no gene match. The germline V gene encodes CDR1 LGHNA and CDR2 YNFKEQ. This CDR3 region has 15 residues. CDR3 loop: CASSLAQGENTEAFF. For the CDR3, the DNA is TGTGCCAGCAGCCTAGCCCAGGGGGAGAACACTGAAGCTTTCTTT.

V is TRBV5-1 and J is TRBJ1-3; D is unresolved. CDR1 is SGHRS and CDR2 is YFSETQ in the germline V gene. The V end lost 5 bases, the J end lost 0 bases, and 12 bases lay between the germline ends. The CDR3 has 15 residues. The CDR3 protein is CASRSDRRSGNTIYF. CDR3 nucleotide sequence: TGCGCCAGCAGATCCGACCGACGCTCTGGAAACACCATATATTTT.

This clone has only one observation. The chain recombines TRBV6-6 with TRBJ2-7; 7 bases match TRBD1. Germline-derived CDR1 and CDR2 are MNHNY and SVGAGI (reference sequence). J gave up 6 bases and V 6 bases, and 14 bases lay outside the gene matches. The length of the CDR3 is 15 residues. CDR3 region: CASSQGVYRAREQYF. CDR3 in DNA: TGTGCCAGCAGCCAGGGGGTATACAGGGCTCGCGAGCAGTACTTC.

This sequence joins TRBV5-1 and TRBJ2-5, with a weak D call TRBD1 (6 bases). The germline V gene has CDR1 SGHRS and CDR2 YFSETQ. The CDR3 is made up of 14 amino acids. Trimming took 4 bases from V and 2 from J, leaving 12 bases between them. The CDR3 DNA sequence: TGCGCCAGCAGCGGCGGACAGAGACAAGAGACCCAGTACTTC. Translating it yields CASSGGQRQETQYF.

V usage is TRBV15 and J usage is TRBJ1-6; tentatively, D is TRBD1 (5 bases). Trimming cost V 0 bases and J 7 bases, with 13 bases left between them. The CDR3 runs 16 residues. CDR1 LNHNV and CDR2 YYDKDF come from the germline V gene (reference sequence). The CDR3 region is CATSRDWGYGNSPLHF. The CDR3 DNA follows: TGTGCCACCAGCAGAGATTGGGGGTACGGAAATTCACCCCTCCACTTT.

The chain combines TRBV10-3 with TRBJ2-3; either TRBD1 or TRBD2 may fit D (5 bases each). The length of the CDR3 is 12 residues. The germline CDR1 and CDR2 sequences are ENHRY and SYGVKD. The V end lost 8 bases, the J end lost 4 bases, and 10 bases lay between the germline ends. The CDR3 nucleotides read TGTGCCATCGGGACCTCGCCAGATACGCAGTATTTT. Amino acids: CAIGTSPDTQYF.

The chain links TRBV5-1 to TRBJ1-1; D is possibly TRBD1 (5 bases). Trimming removed 4 bases from V and 4 bases from J, with 14 bases in between. The CDR3 covers 14 residues. The germline V gene has CDR1 SGHRS and CDR2 YFSETQ. As DNA, the CDR3 is TGCGCCAGCAGCGGGGACGGCCTGGGCACTGAAGCTTTCTTT. It yields the protein CASSGDGLGTEAFF. Supplemented by reference TRBV5-1 and TRBJ1-1, the full variable domain reads KAGVTQTPRYLIKTRGQQVTLSCSPISGHRSVSWYQQTPGQGLQFLFEYFSETQRNKGNFPGRFSGRQFSNSRSEMNVSTLELGDSALYLCASSGDGLGTEAFFGQGTRLTVV.

The chain employs TRBV5-1 and TRBJ1-3, with D possibly being TRBD1 (6 bases). The V and J ends lost 0 bases and 6 bases respectively, with 13 bases between them. In germline, CDR1 is SGHRS, CDR2 YFSETQ. The CDR3 is made up of 15 amino acids. CDR3 sequence reads: CASSLGGTLENTIYF. In nucleotides, the CDR3 is TGCGCCAGCAGCTTGGGTGGGACATTAGAAAACACCATATATTTT. Variable domain in full (rest from reference TRBV5-1 and TRBJ1-3): KAGVTQTPRYLIKTRGQQVTLSCSPISGHRSVSWYQQTPGQGLQFLFEYFSETQRNKGNFPGRFSGRQFSNSRSEMNVSTLELGDSALYLCASSLGGTLENTIYFGEGSWLTVV.

V gene TRBV2 combines with J gene TRBJ1-1; tentative D call: TRBD1 (6 bases). The CDR3 runs to 13 residues. Trimming shortened V by 6 bases and J by 5 bases, and 13 bases separated the two germline ends. CDR1 is SNHLY, CDR2 FYNNEI, per germline. This chain's CDR3 is CASRPGVLTEAFF. In nucleotides, the CDR3 is TGTGCCAGCAGGCCAGGGGTATTGACTGAAGCTTTCTTT.

CDR3 coding DNA: TGCAGCGTTCAGGGTGGCGAAAACATTCAGTACTTC. Protein sequence: CSVQGGENIQYF. The chain uses TRBV29-1 and TRBJ2-4, with D possibly matching TRBD1 (5 bases). V lost 5 bases and J 5 bases, leaving 10 bases between the germline ends. The CDR3 runs to 12 residues. From germline, CDR1 is SQVTM and CDR2 ANQGSEA. The full variable domain, with the rest looked up from reference TRBV29-1 and TRBJ2-4, is SAVISQKPSRDICQRGTSLTIQCQVDSQVTMMFWYRQQPGQSLTLIATANQGSEATYESGFVIDKFPISRPNLTFSTLTVSNMSPEDSSIYLCSVQGGENIQYFGAGTRLSVL.

The J gene is TRBJ1-5, the V gene TRBV4-1; D is unresolved. The CDR3 is 16 residues long. Per the germline V gene, CDR1 is MGHRA and CDR2 is YSYEKL. Trimming removed 0 bases from V and 0 bases from J, with 9 bases in between. The CDR3 bases are TGCGCCAGCAGCCAAGATAGGGCACTTAGCAATCAGCCCCAGCATTTT. This encodes CASSQDRALSNQPQHF.

The genes are TRBV5-1 and TRBJ2-5; TRBD1 aligns across 7 bases. This CDR3 is 15 amino acids long. Unmatched junction bases numbered 9, after V lost 3 bases and J lost 4 bases. The germline V gene encodes CDR1 SGHRS and CDR2 YFSETQ. As DNA, the CDR3 is TGCGCCAGCAGCTATCAGACAGGGAACTTAGAGACCCAGTACTTC. Protein sequence: CASSYQTGNLETQYF.

This clone has just one count. The V gene is TRBV2, the J gene TRBJ1-1; 7 bases match TRBD1. Looked up from germline, CDR1 is SNHLY and CDR2 is FYNNEI. V lost 6 bases and J lost 11; bases outside the gene matches: 9. This CDR3 region has 12 residues. DNA of the CDR3: TGTGCCAGCAGAGACGACAGGGCGAGGGCTTTCTTT. It specifies CASRDDRARAFF.

The chain combines TRBV10-2 with TRBJ2-1; 8 bases line up with TRBD2. Germline V gene sequence: CDR1 WSHSY, CDR2 SAAADI. CDR3 length: 14 amino acids. The V segment lost 5 bases and the J segment 8 bases; nucleotides outside the gene matches: 8. In DNA, the CDR3 is TGCGCCAGCAGTTCGTCTAGCGGGTTGGATGAGCAGTTCTTC. As protein: CASSSSSGLDEQFF.